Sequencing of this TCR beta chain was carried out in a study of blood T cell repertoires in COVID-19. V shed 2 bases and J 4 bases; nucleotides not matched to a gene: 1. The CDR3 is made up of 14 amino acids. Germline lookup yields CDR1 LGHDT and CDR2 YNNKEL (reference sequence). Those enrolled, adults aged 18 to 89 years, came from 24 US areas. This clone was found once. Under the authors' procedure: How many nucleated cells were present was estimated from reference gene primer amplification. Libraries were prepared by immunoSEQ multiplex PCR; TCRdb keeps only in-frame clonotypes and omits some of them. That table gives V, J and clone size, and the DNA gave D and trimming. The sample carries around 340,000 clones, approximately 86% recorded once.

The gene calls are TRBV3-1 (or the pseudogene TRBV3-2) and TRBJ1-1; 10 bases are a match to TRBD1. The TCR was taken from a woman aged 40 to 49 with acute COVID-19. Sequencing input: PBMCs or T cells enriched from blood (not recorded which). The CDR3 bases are TGTGCCAGCAGCCAACGGGACAGGGGCACTGAAGCTTTCTTT. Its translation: CASSQRDRGTEAFF.